A selection of T cell receptor beta chains follows, all from one sample in a study of immune evolution from preneoplasia to lung adenocarcinoma. This table comes from immunoSEQ multiplex PCR, and its TCRdb copy is limited to in-frame clones, with some not included. The table lists fewer than 6,000 clones, around nine tenths of them singletons. The sequenced material came from FFPE atypical adenomatous hyperplasia tissue from the lung. The receptors were gathered from a person aged 65 to 85 with lung adenocarcinoma. The CDR3 runs from the conserved cysteine through the conserved F or W. D genes are given only for firm matches. Expanded clones are given a class, and other clones once, few, many or no size at all.

>-|TRBJ1-5|-|TRBV15
CATSAGQSNQPQHF
TGTGCCACCAGCGCTGGACAGAGCAATCAGCCCCAGCATTTT
>-|TRBJ1-5|-|TRBV6-6
CASSKSTGDQPQHF
TGTGCCAGCAGCAAGTCCACCGGGGATCAGCCCCAGCATTTT
>-|TRBJ2-5|once|TRBV5-1
CASSLRRETQYF
TGCGCCAGCAGCTTGAGAAGGGAGACCCAGTACTTC
>-|TRBJ1-4|-|TRBV19
CASKGQGGEKLFF
TGTGCCAGTAAGGGGCAGGGAGGTGAAAAACTGTTTTTT
>TRBD2|TRBJ2-7|once|TRBV5-1
CASSPSSGRSYEQYF
TGCGCCAGCAGCCCATCTAGCGGCCGCTCCTACGAGCAGTACTTC
>TRBD1|TRBJ2-1|-|TRBV11-2
CASTPDRRSHNEQFF
TGTGCCAGCACCCCGGACAGGAGGTCCCACAATGAGCAGTTCTTC
>-|TRBJ2-5|-|TRBV2
CASSGGRGQETQYF
TGTGCCAGCTCTGGGGGCCGGGGCCAAGAGACCCAGTACTTC
>-|TRBJ2-5|-|TRBV11-1
CASSLEQPQETQYF
TGTGCCAGCAGCTTAGAACAGCCACAAGAGACCCAGTACTTC
>-|TRBJ1-2|-|TRBV4-1
CASSQAGQLGYGYTF
TGCGCCAGCAGCCAAGCGGGCCAGCTCGGCTATGGCTACACCTTC
>-|TRBJ1-1|-|TRBV7-9
CASSLGGRDTEAFF
TGTGCCAGCAGCTTAGGAGGGAGGGACACTGAAGCTTTCTTT
>-|TRBJ2-7|-|TRBV7-9
CASSLGTEAVQYF
TGTGCCAGCAGCTTAGGAACGGAAGCGGTGCAGTACTTC
>TRBD1|TRBJ1-1|once|TRBV11-2
CASSARDRYTEAFF
TGTGCCAGCAGCGCAAGGGACAGATACACTGAAGCTTTCTTT
>TRBD2|TRBJ2-2|-|TRBV9
CASSVEASGKAGELFF
TGTGCCAGCAGCGTAGAGGCTAGCGGGAAGGCCGGGGAGCTGTTTTTT
>-|TRBJ1-5|-|TRBV7-9
CASSEGQIIEPQHF
TGTGCCAGCAGCGAGGGCCAAATCATAGAGCCCCAGCATTTT
>-|TRBJ1-2|few|TRBV6-6
CASSSTDGYGYTF
TGTGCCAGCAGTTCAACGGACGGCTATGGCTACACCTTC
>-|TRBJ2-5|-|TRBV6-1
CASSEGVRRQETQYF
TGTGCCAGCAGTGAAGGGGTGAGAAGACAAGAGACCCAGTACTTC
>-|TRBJ1-2|once|TRBV7-6
CASSLGGPDYTF
TGTGCCAGCAGCTTAGGGGGCCCGGACTACACCTTC
>-|TRBJ1-5|-|TRBV28
CASSSIDRSVDQPQHF
TGTGCCAGCAGTTCGATAGACAGGTCCGTTGATCAGCCCCAGCATTTT
>-|TRBJ1-4|-|TRBV15
CATSRDRQGQGEKLFF
TGTGCCACCAGCAGAGATCGGCAGGGGCAAGGTGAAAAACTGTTTTTT
>-|TRBJ1-1|-|TRBV28
CASCFLGTEAFF
TGTGCCAGCTGCTTTCTGGGAACTGAAGCTTTCTTT
>-|TRBJ1-5|-|TRBV7-2
CASSLYRANQPQHF
TGTGCCAGCAGCTTATACAGGGCCAATCAGCCCCAGCATTTT
>-|TRBJ2-1|-|TRBV7-2
CASSLAAGANEQFF
TGTGCCAGCAGCTTAGCTGCGGGTGCCAATGAGCAGTTCTTC
>TRBD1|TRBJ2-7|-|TRBV18
CASSPTGNGYEQYF
TGTGCCAGCTCACCGACAGGGAACGGCTACGAGCAGTACTTC
>TRBD1|TRBJ2-1|-|TRBV28
CASSRTGTSYNEQFF
TGTGCCAGCAGTAGGACAGGGACCTCCTACAATGAGCAGTTCTTC
>-|TRBJ2-7|once|TRBV28
CASSRQTGLGQYF
TGTGCCAGCAGTCGTCAAACTGGGCTGGGGCAGTACTTC
>-|TRBJ2-1|-|TRBV9
CASSLETHNEQFF
TGTGCCAGCAGCCTCGAGACTCACAATGAGCAGTTCTTC
>-|TRBJ1-2|-|TRBV4-2
CASSNLLSGGEKNGYTF
TGTGCCAGCAGCAATCTTCTATCGGGAGGAGAGAAGAATGGCTACACCTTC
>TRBD1|TRBJ1-2|-|TRBV27
CASSPGQGRGYTF
TGTGCCAGCAGTCCGGGACAGGGTCGTGGCTACACCTTC
>-|TRBJ2-7|-|TRBV11-2
CASSLDLFLAGFNYEQYF
TGTGCCAGCAGCTTAGATCTTTTTCTGGCAGGGTTCAACTACGAGCAGTACTTC
>TRBD1|TRBJ1-4|-|TRBV15
CATSRDLDREGEKLFF
TGTGCCACCAGCAGAGATTTGGACAGGGAAGGGGAAAAACTGTTTTTT
>-|TRBJ2-2|-|TRBV5-6
CASSTETHRYTGELFF
TGTGCCAGCAGCACTGAGACGCATCGATACACCGGGGAGCTGTTTTTT
>-|TRBJ2-7|-|TRBV27
CASSYRDNSYEQYF
TGTGCCAGCAGTTACCGGGACAACTCCTACGAGCAGTACTTC
>TRBD1|TRBJ2-1|-|TRBV7-9
CASSYRDRVFNEQFF
TGTGCCAGCAGCTACCGGGACAGGGTCTTCAATGAGCAGTTCTTC
>TRBD2|TRBJ2-2|once|TRBV28
CASSKGLPTGELFF
TGTGCCAGCAGTAAGGGACTACCTACCGGGGAGCTGTTTTTT